The 13 T cell receptor beta chains reported below all come from one sample, sequenced in a study of T cells in tumors after PD-1 blockade. Assay: immunoSEQ multiplex PCR; the TCRdb copy retains only in-frame clones and omits some. The sample has roughly 25,000 clones, over 80% seen once. Here the sequenced sample was PBMCs, taken after anti-PD-1 treatment. The origin of the receptors is a human donor with basal cell carcinoma.

The genes are TRBV28 and TRBJ1-5; 7 bases are shared with TRBD1. This CDR3 contains 15 residues. V was clipped by 7 bases and J by 2 bases; unmatched bases: 8. CDR1 and CDR2 from the germline V gene are MDHEN and SYDVKM. This CDR3 reads CASTDVQGGNQPQHF. For the CDR3, the DNA is TGTGCCAGCACTGACGTCCAGGGGGGCAATCAGCCCCAGCATTTT.

The V gene is TRBV7-9, the J gene TRBJ1-1; D remains unclear. Germline V gene lookup returns CDR1 SEHNR and CDR2 FQNEAQ (reference sequence). The V end lost 5 bases, the J end lost 0 bases, and 7 bases lay between the germline ends. The CDR3 is 13 amino acids. The CDR3 here is CASSAIMNTEAFF. Here the CDR3 DNA reads TGTGCCAGCAGCGCCATCATGAACACTGAAGCTTTCTTT. The variable domain in full, completed from reference TRBV7-9 and TRBJ1-1, reads DTGVSQNPRHKITKRGQNVTFRCDPISEHNRLYWYRQTLGQGPEFLTYFQNEAQLEKSRLLSDRFSAERPKGSFSTLEIQRTEQGDSAMYLCASSAIMNTEAFFGQGTRLTVV.

The gene calls are TRBV1 and TRBJ2-6. TRBV1 is a documented pseudogene. The CDR3 is 18 residues long. CDR3 region: CTSSMCSLCTSRANVLTF. The CDR3 DNA follows: TGCACCAGCAGCATGTGTAGTTTGTGCACAAGTCGGGCCAACGTCCTGACTTTC.

The chain links TRBV6-1 to TRBJ1-2, with a weak D call TRBD1 (5 bases). The germline V gene encodes CDR1 MNHNS and CDR2 SASEGT. The CDR3 has 13 amino acids. The V and J ends lost 3 bases and 4 bases respectively, with 9 bases between them. The CDR3 nucleotides read TGTGCCAGCAGTGACACAGGTTCCTATGGCTACACCTTC. Its protein is CASSDTGSYGYTF.

The chain carries TRBV15 and TRBJ1-3, with 8 bases matching TRBD1. The CDR3 is made up of 17 amino acids. The germline V gene encodes CDR1 LNHNV and CDR2 YYDKDF (reference sequence). The V segment lost 0 bases and the J segment 3 bases; nucleotides outside the gene matches: 7. CDR3 sequence reads: CATSRDLGQGYGNTIYF. The DNA for the CDR3 is TGTGCCACCAGCAGAGATCTTGGACAGGGATATGGAAACACCATATATTTT.

The chain has TRBV9 and TRBJ1-2; TRBD1 aligns across 7 bases. Per the germline V gene, CDR1 is SGDLS and CDR2 is YYNGEE. The V and J ends lost 4 bases and 8 bases, in that order; junction bases with no gene match: 20. There are 17 residues in the CDR3. Written as DNA, the CDR3 is TGTGCCAGCAGCACGGGACAGTCGTCCTTCTTTACTATGGGCTACACCTTC. It encodes CASSTGQSSFFTMGYTF.

On this clone: The sample carries other DNA sequences with the same CDR3. The CDR3 protein is CASSLVGGRWAGELFF. In DNA, the CDR3 is TGTGCCAGCAGCTTAGTTGGGGGGCGTTGGGCCGGGGAGCTGTTTTTT. The rearrangement links TRBV11-3 to TRBJ2-2; D is tentatively TRBD1 or TRBD2 (6 bases each). The length of the CDR3 is 16 residues. Germline-derived CDR1 and CDR2 are SGHNT and YENEEA. The V end lost 1 base, the J end lost 6 bases, and 15 bases lay between the germline ends.

In DNA, the CDR3 is TGTGCCAGCTCACCACAGGGACAGGGGTCCGCGGGGGCTTTCTTT. Amino acids: CASSPQGQGSAGAFF. The chain combines TRBV18 with TRBJ1-1; 10 bases align to TRBD1. Losses at the gene ends were 1 base for V and 11 bases for J; bases not matched to a gene: 10. Per germline, CDR1 KGHSH and CDR2 LQKENI. The CDR3 sequence is 15 residues long.

The gene calls are TRBV13 and TRBJ1-2; 9 positions match TRBD1. The CDR3 is made up of 12 amino acids. The V gene's germline CDR1 is PRHDT and CDR2 FYEKMQ (reference sequence). With V trimmed by 6 bases and J by 6 bases, 2 bases remained unmatched. CDR3 in amino acids: CASSGQGNGYTF. In DNA form, the CDR3 reads TGTGCCAGCAGTGGACAGGGGAATGGCTACACCTTC.

V gene TRBV30 combines with J gene TRBJ2-7; possible D gene TRBD2, 6 bases. The CDR3 consists of 12 residues. V lost 5 bases to trimming and J lost 4 bases, with 12 bases between them. Germline CDR1 and CDR2: GTSNPN and SVGIG (reference sequence). CDR3: CAWGTGSYEQYF. DNA for the CDR3: TGTGCCTGGGGGACTGGGAGTTACGAGCAGTACTTC.

The J gene is TRBJ2-3, the V gene TRBV6-5; D not certain. CDR3 size: 14 residues. Trimming pared 7 bases from V and 6 bases from J, leaving 17 bases between. From germline, CDR1 is MNHEY and CDR2 SVGAGI. CDR3 coding DNA: TGTGCCAGCATTAGGAGCGCCCGGGTGGATACGCAGTATTTT. Protein product: CASIRSARVDTQYF.

This clone is categorized as medium-sized. The CDR3 sequence is CASSLGTGTSYEQYF. The DNA for the CDR3 is TGCGCCAGCAGCTTGGGGACAGGCACGTCCTACGAGCAGTACTTC. The rearrangement joins TRBV5-1 to TRBJ2-7, with TRBD1 matching 7 bases. Germline lookup yields CDR1 SGHRS and CDR2 YFSETQ. After removal of 0 bases from V and 1 base from J, the junction contained 4 bases not matched to a gene. The CDR3 is 15 residues long.

The chain couples TRBV7-2 to TRBJ1-3; 8 positions match TRBD1. With 2 bases clipped from V and 4 bases from J, the junction kept 10 bases outside the gene matches. The CDR3 contains 17 residues. Per the germline V gene, CDR1 is SGHTA and CDR2 is FQGNSA. The CDR3 sequence is CASSLRTGNLGGNTIYF. In DNA, the CDR3 is TGTGCCAGCAGCTTAAGGACAGGGAATCTAGGAGGAAACACCATATATTTT.